This is a list of T cell receptor beta chains from one sample in a study of OX40 agonist ivuxolimab in advanced cancers. The protocol was immunoSEQ multiplex PCR, while the TCRdb copy is restricted to in-frame clones and leaves out a portion. The table has about 93,000 clones, 85% to 90% seen once; the top ten hold 0.33%. Source: CD4+ or CD8+ T cells sorted from blood, taken in a trial of the OX40 agonist ivuxolimab. Every receptor here comes from an adult with an advanced solid tumor such as melanoma, head and neck, liver or kidney cancer. The CDR3 runs from the conserved cysteine through the conserved F or W. The D gene is left open where the match is weak. Clone size is shown for a subset of rows, as once, few, many or a class of expanded clone.

J	size	V	D	DNA	CDR3
TRBJ2-3	few	TRBV19	-	TGTGCCAGTAGTATGAGATCAAAGGGGACAGATACGCAGTATTTT	CASSMRSKGTDTQYF
TRBJ1-3	-	TRBV11-3	-	TGTGCCAGCAGCTCCGGGGGCTCTGGAAACACCATATATTTT	CASSSGGSGNTIYF
TRBJ1-1	-	TRBV5-1	TRBD1	TGCGCCAGCAGCGTGGACAGGGGTGGGAACACTGAAGCTTTCTTT	CASSVDRGGNTEAFF
TRBJ1-3	few	TRBV9	-	TGTGCCAGCAGCGTAGACCCGGGACAAAGAGCTGGAAACACCATATATTTT	CASSVDPGQRAGNTIYF
TRBJ2-7	-	TRBV7-8	-	TGTGCCAGCAGCTCAGGACATAGTAACACCTACGAGCAGTACTTC	CASSSGHSNTYEQYF
TRBJ1-1	-	TRBV7-2	-	TGTGCCAGCAGCCCTGGGACGGCGAACACTGAAGCTTTCTTT	CASSPGTANTEAFF
TRBJ2-1	-	TRBV5-1	-	TGCGCCAGCACCTTTATCCCCGGGAGTCGTGAGCAGTTCTTC	CASTFIPGSREQFF
TRBJ2-2	-	TRBV2	TRBD2	TGTGCCAGCAGTCTGGGGACTAGCGGGGGGGAGCTGTTTTTT	CASSLGTSGGELFF
TRBJ2-7	-	TRBV9	TRBD1	TGTGCCAGCAGCGTAGAGGGGACAGGCTACGAGCAGTACTTC	CASSVEGTGYEQYF
TRBJ1-2	once	TRBV6-4	-	TGTGCCAGCAGTGACTCTGCTGGGGACTATGGCTACACCTTC	CASSDSAGDYGYTF
TRBJ2-7	-	TRBV27	-	TGTGCCAGCGGGACGGGACTCTACTCCTACGAGCAGTACTTC	CASGTGLYSYEQYF
TRBJ2-7	once	TRBV18	TRBD2	TGTGCCAGCTCACCGGGCGGGGGGCCATACGAGCAGTACTTC	CASSPGGGPYEQYF
TRBJ1-1	once	TRBV29-1	-	TGCAGCGTTGAAGATTGGGGGAAGACTGAAGCTTTCTTT	CSVEDWGKTEAFF
TRBJ1-1	once	TRBV6-5	TRBD1	TGTGCCAGCAGTTTCCGGGACAGTGGATTGGGCACTGAAGCTTTCTTT	CASSFRDSGLGTEAFF
TRBJ1-2	-	TRBV4-3	-	TGCGCCAGCAGCCAAGATCCACTGGTGGGGTATGGCTACACCTTC	CASSQDPLVGYGYTF
TRBJ1-4	-	TRBV2	-	TGTGCCAGCTCAAAAACAGTTGATAATGAAAAACTGTTTTTT	CASSKTVDNEKLFF
TRBJ2-1	once	TRBV7-9	-	TGTGCCAGCAGCTTAGTGGGAAATGAGCAGTTCTTC	CASSLVGNEQFF
TRBJ1-5	-	TRBV19	-	TGTGCCAGTAGTGTATCGCCAGGGCCCCTGGGGCAGCCCCAGCATTTT	CASSVSPGPLGQPQHF
TRBJ2-1	few	TRBV9	-	TGTGCCAGCAGCGTAGCTCCGGTAGCTACCAATGAGCAGTTCTTC	CASSVAPVATNEQFF
TRBJ2-3	-	TRBV5-1	TRBD2	TGCGCCAGCAGCTTGGCCCCGGTTAGCGGGGGCACAGATACGCAGTATTTT	CASSLAPVSGGTDTQYF
TRBJ1-1	-	TRBV2	-	TGTGCCAGCCGAATAGATGGGGTGAACACTGAAGCTTTCTTT	CASRIDGVNTEAFF
TRBJ1-2	-	TRBV19	-	TGTGCCAGTAGTAGCTTGGAAAGGACGTATGGCTACACCTTC	CASSSLERTYGYTF
TRBJ1-1	-	TRBV25-1	-	TGTGCCAGCAGTGAATGGCGGGGGGGAGACACTGAAGCTTTCTTT	CASSEWRGGDTEAFF
TRBJ2-3	-	TRBV19	TRBD1	TGTGCCAGTAGGGGGCCAACCCGCGACAGGGGGGGTAAAACAGATACGCAGTATTTT	CASRGPTRDRGGKTDTQYF